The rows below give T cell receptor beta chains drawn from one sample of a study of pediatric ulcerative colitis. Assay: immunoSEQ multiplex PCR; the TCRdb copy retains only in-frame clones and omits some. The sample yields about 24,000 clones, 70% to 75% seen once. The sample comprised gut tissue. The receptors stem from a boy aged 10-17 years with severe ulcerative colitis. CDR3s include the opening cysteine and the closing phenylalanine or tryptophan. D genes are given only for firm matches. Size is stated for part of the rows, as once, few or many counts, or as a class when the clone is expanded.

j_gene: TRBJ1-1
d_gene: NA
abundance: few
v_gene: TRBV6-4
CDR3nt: TGTGCCAGCAGTGACTCGGACAACACTGAAGCTTTCTTT
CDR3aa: CASSDSDNTEAFF

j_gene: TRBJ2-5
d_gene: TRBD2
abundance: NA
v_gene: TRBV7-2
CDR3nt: TGTGCCAGCAGCCTCGCAAGGGTGGGAGGGAGAGGGGAGACCCAGTACTTC
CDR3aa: CASSLARVGGRGETQYF

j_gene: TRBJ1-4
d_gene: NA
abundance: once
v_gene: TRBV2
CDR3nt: TGTGCCAGCAGTACCGGGGGGCTGGGAGAAAAACTGTTTTTT
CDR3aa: CASSTGGLGEKLFF

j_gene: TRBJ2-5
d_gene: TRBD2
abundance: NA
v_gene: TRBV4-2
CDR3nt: TGTGCCAGCAGCCAAGCGTCCGGCGGGAGGGGTTGGGAGACCCAGTACTTC
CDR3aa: CASSQASGGRGWETQYF

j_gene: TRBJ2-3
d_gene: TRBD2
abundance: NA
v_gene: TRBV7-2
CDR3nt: TGTGCCAGCAGCCTAGCGGGAGGGCCGAGAGATACGCAGTATTTT
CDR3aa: CASSLAGGPRDTQYF

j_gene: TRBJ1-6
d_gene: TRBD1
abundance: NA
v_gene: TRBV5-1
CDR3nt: TGCGCCAGCAGCATCACGCCGGGACAGGGAAATCTTTCACCCCTCCACTTT
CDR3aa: CASSITPGQGNLSPLHF

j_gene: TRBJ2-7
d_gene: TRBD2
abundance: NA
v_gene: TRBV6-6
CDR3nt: TGTGCCAGCACCCTACCCGTAAGCGGGAGAATCAGTGAGCAGTACTTC
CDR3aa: CASTLPVSGRISEQYF

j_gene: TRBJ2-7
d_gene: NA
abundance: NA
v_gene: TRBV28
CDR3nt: TGTGCCAGCAGTTTACTAGACCGACGCGAGCAGTACTTC
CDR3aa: CASSLLDRREQYF

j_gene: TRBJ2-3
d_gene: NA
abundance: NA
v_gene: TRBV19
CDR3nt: TGTGCCAGTCGGGATAGGGATACGCAGTATTTT
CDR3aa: CASRDRDTQYF

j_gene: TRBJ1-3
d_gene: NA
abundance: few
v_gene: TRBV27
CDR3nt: TGTGCCAGCAGTCCGCTGAGTCGAGGTACTGGAAACACCATATATTTT
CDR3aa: CASSPLSRGTGNTIYF

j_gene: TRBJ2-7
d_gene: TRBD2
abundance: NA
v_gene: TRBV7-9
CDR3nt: TGTGCCAGCAGCCCCTATGTAGCGGGGGCCGAGCAGTACTTC
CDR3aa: CASSPYVAGAEQYF

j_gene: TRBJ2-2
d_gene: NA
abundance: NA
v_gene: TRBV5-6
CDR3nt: TGTGCCAGCAGCCCGTACAGGGTTGGAGCCGGGGAGCTGTTTTTT
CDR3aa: CASSPYRVGAGELFF

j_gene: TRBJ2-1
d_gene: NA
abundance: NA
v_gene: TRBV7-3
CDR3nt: TGTGCCAGCAGCTTAACGAGTACCGATGATGAGCAGTTCTTC
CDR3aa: CASSLTSTDDEQFF

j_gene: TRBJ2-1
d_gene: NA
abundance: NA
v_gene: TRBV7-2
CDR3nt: TGTGCCAGCAGCTTCCCCGGTACTCTAGAGCAGTTCTTC
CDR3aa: CASSFPGTLEQFF

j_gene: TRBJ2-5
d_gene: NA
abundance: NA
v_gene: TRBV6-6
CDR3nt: TGTGCCAGCAGGCTGGGGGGGGCGGGGGAGACCCAGTACTTC
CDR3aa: CASRLGGAGETQYF

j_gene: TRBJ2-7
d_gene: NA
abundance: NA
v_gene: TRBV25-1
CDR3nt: TGTGCCAGCAGTGGTGGAGCAGGGGCTATCTACGAGCAGTACTTC
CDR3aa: CASSGGAGAIYEQYF

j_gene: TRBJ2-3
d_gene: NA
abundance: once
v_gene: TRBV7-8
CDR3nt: TGTGCCAGCAGCTTGTCGACATTCGGAGGGAGCACAGATACGCAGTATTTT
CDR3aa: CASSLSTFGGSTDTQYF

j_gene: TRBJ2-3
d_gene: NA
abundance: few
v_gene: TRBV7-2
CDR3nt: TGTGCCAGCAGCTTGGGCACAGATACGCAGTATTTT
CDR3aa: CASSLGTDTQYF

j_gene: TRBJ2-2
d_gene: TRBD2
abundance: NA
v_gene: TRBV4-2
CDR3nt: TGTGCCAGCAGCCAAGATTCCAGGGCTAGCGGGAGGAACACCGGGGAGCTGTTTTTT
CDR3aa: CASSQDSRASGRNTGELFF

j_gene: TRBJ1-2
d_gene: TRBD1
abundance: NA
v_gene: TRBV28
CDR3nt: TGTGCCAGCAGCCCTCCGACAGGGGGCGTAGGCTACACCTTC
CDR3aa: CASSPPTGGVGYTF

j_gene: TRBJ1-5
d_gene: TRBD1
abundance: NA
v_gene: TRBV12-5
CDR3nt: TGTGCTAGTGGTAGAACGGGACAGAAGACAAATCAGCCCCAGCATTTT
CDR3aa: CASGRTGQKTNQPQHF

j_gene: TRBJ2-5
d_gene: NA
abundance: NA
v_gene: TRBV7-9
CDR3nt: TGTGCCAGCAGTCTATATGAGGAAGGGACCCAGTACTTC
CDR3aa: CASSLYEEGTQYF

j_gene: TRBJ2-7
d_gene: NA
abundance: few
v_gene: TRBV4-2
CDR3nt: TGTGCCAGCAGCCAAGATTTTGATTCTGTCGATTACGAGCAGTACTTC
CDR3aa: CASSQDFDSVDYEQYF

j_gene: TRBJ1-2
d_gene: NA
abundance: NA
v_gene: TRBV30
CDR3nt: TGTGCCTGGAGTATGGGGGGGGACTATGGCTACACCTTC
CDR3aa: CAWSMGGDYGYTF

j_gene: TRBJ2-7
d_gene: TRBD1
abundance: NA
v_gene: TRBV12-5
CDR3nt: TGTGCTAGTGGTTTTGACAGGGGATACGAGCAGTACTTC
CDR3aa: CASGFDRGYEQYF

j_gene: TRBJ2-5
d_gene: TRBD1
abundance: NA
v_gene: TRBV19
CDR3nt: TGTGCCAGTAGTGCCAGGGGGTCTCAAGAGACCCAGTACTTC
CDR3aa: CASSARGSQETQYF

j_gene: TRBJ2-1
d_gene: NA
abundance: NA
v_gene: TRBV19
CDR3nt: TGTGCCAGTACCGGATACAATGAGCAGTTCTTC
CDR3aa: CASTGYNEQFF

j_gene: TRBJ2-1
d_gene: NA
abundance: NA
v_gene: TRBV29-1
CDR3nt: TGCAGCGTTGATAGTCGTGTCCCCAGCTCCTACAATGAGCAGTTCTTC
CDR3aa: CSVDSRVPSSYNEQFF

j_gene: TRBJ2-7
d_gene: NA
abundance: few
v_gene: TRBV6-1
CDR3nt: TGTGCCAGCAGTCCGACAGGGGAGGGGGAGCAGTACTTC
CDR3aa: CASSPTGEGEQYF

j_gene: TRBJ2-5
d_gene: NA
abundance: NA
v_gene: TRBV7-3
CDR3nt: TGTGCCAGCAGCCCTCAGGGCCGGGAAGGGGAGACCCAGTACTTC
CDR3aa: CASSPQGREGETQYF

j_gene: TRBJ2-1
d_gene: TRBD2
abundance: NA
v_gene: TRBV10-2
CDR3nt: TGCGCCAGCTCCAAAGGACTAGCGGGAACTAGGAGCTCCTACAATGAGCAGTTCTTC
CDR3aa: CASSKGLAGTRSSYNEQFF

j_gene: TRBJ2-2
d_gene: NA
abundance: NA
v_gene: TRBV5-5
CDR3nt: TGTGCCAGCAGCCTCCTAACCGGGGAGCTGTTTTTT
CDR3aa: CASSLLTGELFF

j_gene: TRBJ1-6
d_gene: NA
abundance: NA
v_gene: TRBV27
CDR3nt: TGTGCCAGCAGCCCCGACAGCGCCCCAGGGTCCCTCCACTTT
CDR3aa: CASSPDSAPGSLHF

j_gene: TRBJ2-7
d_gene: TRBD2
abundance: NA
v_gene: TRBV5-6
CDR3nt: TGTGCCAGCAGATTCCCTAGCGGGATGTGCTCCTACGAGCAGTACTTC
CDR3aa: CASRFPSGMCSYEQYF

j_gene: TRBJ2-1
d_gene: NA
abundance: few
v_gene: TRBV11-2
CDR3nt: TGTGCCAGCAGCTTATGGCTCGGTATTACCGACAATGAGCAGTTCTTC
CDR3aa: CASSLWLGITDNEQFF

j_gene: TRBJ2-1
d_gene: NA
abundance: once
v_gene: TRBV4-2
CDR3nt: TGTGCCAGCAGCTCCCTTGGGGAGAGATACAATGAGCAGTTCTTC
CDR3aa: CASSSLGERYNEQFF

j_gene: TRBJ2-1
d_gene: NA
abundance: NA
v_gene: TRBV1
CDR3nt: TGCACCAGCAGCCAACGCCCCCGGGCTAGCGGGAGGCGGAACAATGAGCAGTTCTTC
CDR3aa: CTSSQRPRASGRRNNEQFF

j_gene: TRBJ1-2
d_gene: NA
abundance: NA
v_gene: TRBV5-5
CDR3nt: TGTGCCAGCCTTCGACAAACGGGGGAAAACTATGGCTACACCTTC
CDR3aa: CASLRQTGENYGYTF

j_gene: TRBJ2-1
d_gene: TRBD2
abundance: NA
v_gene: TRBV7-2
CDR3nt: TGTGCCAGCAGCTTAACTAGCGGGACTCACAATGAGCAGTTCTTC
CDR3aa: CASSLTSGTHNEQFF

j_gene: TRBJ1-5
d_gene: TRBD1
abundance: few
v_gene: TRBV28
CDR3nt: TGTGCCAGCAGTACCTTACGACAGGGGGTTCAGCCCCAGCATTTT
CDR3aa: CASSTLRQGVQPQHF

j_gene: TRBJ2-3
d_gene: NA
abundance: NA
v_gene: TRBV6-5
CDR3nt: TGTGCCAGCAGTTACAGGGACTGGGTGACAGATACGCAGTATTTT
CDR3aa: CASSYRDWVTDTQYF

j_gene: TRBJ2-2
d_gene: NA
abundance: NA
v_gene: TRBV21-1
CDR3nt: TGTGCCAGCAGCTCTTCAGGCACCGGGGAGCTGTTTTTT
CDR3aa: CASSSSGTGELFF

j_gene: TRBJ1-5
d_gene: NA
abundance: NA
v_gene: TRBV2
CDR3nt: TGTGCCAGCAGTGACCAGGTTAGCAATCAGCCCCAGCATTTT
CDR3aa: CASSDQVSNQPQHF

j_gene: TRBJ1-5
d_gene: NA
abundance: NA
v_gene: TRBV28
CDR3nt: TGTGCCAGCAACACACGGGTATCCCCACTTAGCAATCAGCCCCAGCATTTT
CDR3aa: CASNTRVSPLSNQPQHF

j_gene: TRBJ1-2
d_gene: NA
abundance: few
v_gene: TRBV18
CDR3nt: TGTGCCAGCTCACCACCGAACGATCCGGGTGGCTACACCTTC
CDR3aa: CASSPPNDPGGYTF

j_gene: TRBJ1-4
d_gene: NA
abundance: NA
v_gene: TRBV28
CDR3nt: TGTGCCAGCAGTGCTCTTCACAGCCTTGGCGATGAAAAACTGTTTTTT
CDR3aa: CASSALHSLGDEKLFF

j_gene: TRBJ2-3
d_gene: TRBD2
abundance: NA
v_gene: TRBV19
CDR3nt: TGTGCCAGTAGTGCCGGACTAGCGGGCTACGCCCTCACAGATACGCAGTATTTT
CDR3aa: CASSAGLAGYALTDTQYF

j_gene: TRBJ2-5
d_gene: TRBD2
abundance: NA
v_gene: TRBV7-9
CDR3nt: TGTGCCAGCAGCCGGACTAGCGGGACTCCCCAAGAGACCCAGTACTTC
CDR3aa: CASSRTSGTPQETQYF

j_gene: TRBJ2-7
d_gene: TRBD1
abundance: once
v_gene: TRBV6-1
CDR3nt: TGTGCCAGCAGTTTACAGGGGGCAGGAGAGCAGTACTTC
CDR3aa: CASSLQGAGEQYF

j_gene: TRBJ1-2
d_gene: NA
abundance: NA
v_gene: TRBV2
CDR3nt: TGTGCCAGCAGTCCCAGGGGCGGGACTTATGGCTACACCTTC
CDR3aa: CASSPRGGTYGYTF

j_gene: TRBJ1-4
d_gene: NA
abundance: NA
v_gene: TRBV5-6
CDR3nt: TGTGCCAGCAGCTTGGAGGCCGGTGAAAAACTGTTTTTT
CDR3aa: CASSLEAGEKLFF

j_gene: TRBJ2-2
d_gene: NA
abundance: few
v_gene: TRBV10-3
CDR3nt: TGTGCCATCAGACTCAGCCGGGGCACCGGGGAGCTGTTTTTT
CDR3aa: CAIRLSRGTGELFF

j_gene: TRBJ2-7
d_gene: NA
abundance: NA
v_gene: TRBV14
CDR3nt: TGTGCCAGCAGCCAAGGGCTTATCTACGAGCAGTACTTC
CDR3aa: CASSQGLIYEQYF

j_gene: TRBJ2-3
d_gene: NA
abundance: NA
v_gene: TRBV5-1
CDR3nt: TGCGCCAGCAGCTTGTCGACAGCGAGCACAGATACGCAGTATTTT
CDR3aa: CASSLSTASTDTQYF

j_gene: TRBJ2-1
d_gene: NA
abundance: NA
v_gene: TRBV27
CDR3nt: TGTGCCAGCAGTTTGCCCGGGGGCAATGAGCAGTTCTTC
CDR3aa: CASSLPGGNEQFF

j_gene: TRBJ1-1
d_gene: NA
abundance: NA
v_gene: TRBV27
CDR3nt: TGTGCCAGCAGTTTATTTCCGAACACTGAAGCTTTCTTT
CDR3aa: CASSLFPNTEAFF

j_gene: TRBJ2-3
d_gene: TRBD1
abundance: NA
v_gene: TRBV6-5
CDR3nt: TGTGCCAGCAGCAAGACAGGGGGCGGGACAGATACGCAGTATTTT
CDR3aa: CASSKTGGGTDTQYF

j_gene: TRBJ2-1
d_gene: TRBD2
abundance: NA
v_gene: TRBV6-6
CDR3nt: TGTGCCAGCAGCGATAGCGGGAGAGTTTACAATGAGCAGTTCTTC
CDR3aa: CASSDSGRVYNEQFF

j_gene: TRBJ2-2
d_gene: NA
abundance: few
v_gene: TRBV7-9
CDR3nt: TGTGCCAGCAGCCTCCAAGGGGGCCGGGGGACCGGGGAGCTGTTTTTT
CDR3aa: CASSLQGGRGTGELFF

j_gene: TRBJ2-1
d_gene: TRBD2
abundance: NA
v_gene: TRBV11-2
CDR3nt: TGTGCCAGCAGCTTGGGACTAGCGGGAGGTAATGAGCAGTTCTTC
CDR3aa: CASSLGLAGGNEQFF